The 11 T cell receptor beta chains reported below all come from one sample, sequenced in a study of T cell repertoires in cytomegalovirus infection. TCRdb processed the reads anew with MiXCR; each CDR3 protein has one entry. Of about 76,000 distinct CDR3 sequences listed, approximately 3.7% are singletons. The sequenced sample consisted of PBMCs. The receptor source for this set is a human donor in good health (CMV status not recorded). Some clones in this sample may be carry-over from other donors' samples.

The sample holds many counts of this clonotype. The genes are TRBV3-1 and TRBJ1-1, with no clear D. Trimming removed 4 bases from V and 3 bases from J, with 18 bases in between. The CDR3 loop spans 16 amino acids. From germline, CDR1 is LGHDT and CDR2 YNNKEL (reference sequence). The chain's CDR3 is CASSPSVWADDTEAFF. Written as DNA, the CDR3 is TGTGCCAGCAGCCCATCAGTTTGGGCGGACGACACTGAAGCTTTCTTT.

This clonotype occurred many times. This chain uses TRBV6-1 with TRBJ2-7; no clear D gene. Trimming removed 3 bases at V and 8 bases at J, with 8 bases between. The CDR3 spans 11 residues. CDR1 and CDR2 from the germline V gene are MNHNS and SASEGT. The CDR3 nucleotides are TGTGCCAGCAGTGACCCCCGCCAGCAGTACTTC. This translates into CASSDPRQQYF.

This clonotype was observed many times. This chain connects TRBV7-9 to TRBJ1-1; no firm D call. This CDR3 has 12 amino acids. The V gene's germline CDR1 is SEHNR and CDR2 FQNEAQ (reference sequence). Trimming removed 8 bases at V and 1 base at J, with 8 bases between. CDR3 coding DNA: TGTGCCAGCGGCAGCCCGAACACTGAAGCTTTCTTT. Translation: CASGSPNTEAFF.

This clonotype has a count of ten or more. The chain is built from TRBV28 and TRBJ2-7; TRBD2 might be the D (5 bases). Looked up from germline, CDR1 is MDHEN and CDR2 is SYDVKM. Trimming took 2 bases from V and 5 from J, leaving 16 bases between them. The CDR3 is made up of 15 amino acids. CDR3 in amino acids: CASSLRQRYPNEQYF. CDR3 DNA sequence: TGTGCCAGCAGTTTAAGGCAGCGGTACCCCAACGAGCAGTACTTC.

This clonotype was detected many times. The chain combines TRBV5-1 with TRBJ1-1; TRBD1 is a possible D gene (6 bases). The germline V gene encodes CDR1 SGHRS and CDR2 YFSETQ. The CDR3 loop spans 16 amino acids. With 0 bases removed from V and 6 bases from J, the gap between germline ends came to 18 bases. The CDR3 sequence: CASSLVLTGARAEAFF. The CDR3 coding sequence is TGCGCCAGCAGCTTGGTCCTAACGGGGGCGAGGGCTGAAGCTTTCTTT.

In this sample, this clonotype turned up many times. The gene calls are TRBV3-1 and TRBJ1-1, with 9 bases lining up with TRBD1. V shed 2 bases, J shed 8 bases, and the junction held 6 bases outside the gene matches. Germline V CDR1 and CDR2: LGHDT, YNNKEL (reference sequence). This CDR3 is 14 amino acids long. The chain's CDR3 is CASSQIQGAREAFF. CDR3 bases: TGTGCCAGCAGCCAAATACAGGGGGCGAGGGAAGCTTTCTTT.

This clonotype was detected many times. The chain recombines TRBV12-3 or TRBV12-4 with TRBJ2-1; no clear D. The V end lost 4 bases, the J end lost 4 bases, and 8 bases lay between the germline ends. The CDR3 sequence is 13 residues long. The chain's CDR3 is CASSWIRYNEQFF. CDR3 DNA sequence: TGTGCCAGCAGTTGGATTCGGTACAATGAGCAGTTCTTC.

This clonotype showed up many times. This sequence joins TRBV7-2 and TRBJ2-1; 11 bases are a match to TRBD2. The CDR3 runs to 15 residues. Germline V gives CDR1 SGHTA, CDR2 FQGNSA. The ends lost 4 bases at V and 10 bases at J; junction bases unmatched: 9. The CDR3, as DNA: TGTGCCAGCAGCTCCTCTAGCGGGGGGACGGGAGAGCAGTTCTTC. Translation: CASSSSSGGTGEQFF. The entire variable domain, with the rest obtained from reference TRBV7-2 and TRBJ2-1, is as follows: GAGVSQSPSNKVTEKGKDVELRCDPISGHTALYWYRQSLGQGLEFLIYFQGNSAPDKSGLPSDRFSAERTGGSVSTLTIQRTQQEDSAVYLCASSSSSGGTGEQFFGPGTRLTVL.

This clonotype was counted at least ten times. CDR3 DNA: TGTGCCAGCAGTTATCCGACTACTAGCGGGGGGACTAGAGAGACCCAGTACTTC. Its protein is CASSYPTTSGGTRETQYF. The rearrangement joins TRBV6-6 to TRBJ2-5; 12 bases fit TRBD2. The CDR3 contains 18 residues. Germline V gives CDR1 MNHNY, CDR2 SVGAGI (reference sequence). J lost 4 bases, V lost 3 bases, and 12 bases had no gene match.

This clonotype was observed at least ten times. This chain connects TRBV12-3 or TRBV12-4 to TRBJ1-1; weak D call: TRBD1 (5 bases). Trimming took off 5 bases at V and 1 base at J, with 14 bases between the two ends. The CDR3 runs 15 residues. CDR3 nucleotides: TGTGCCAGCAGTCCTTCACAGGTTACGAACACTGAAGCTTTCTTT. This encodes CASSPSQVTNTEAFF.

This clonotype appeared many times. This chain joins TRBV7-6 and TRBJ2-6, with D possibly TRBD1 on 6 matching bases. Trimming stripped 2 bases from V and 4 bases from J, with 15 bases between. CDR1 SGHVS and CDR2 FNYEAQ come from the germline V gene. The CDR3 runs to 17 residues. The CDR3 DNA follows: TGTGCCAGCAGCTTATTCCAGGGGTCAGCAGGGGCCAACGTCCTGACTTTC. Translated: CASSLFQGSAGANVLTF.